Given below is one T cell receptor (beta chain) in context. These data belong to a study of multiple sclerosis patients with progressive multifocal leukoencephalopathy. V shed 3 bases, J shed 6 bases, and the junction held 7 bases outside the gene matches. Germline loops: CDR1 MNHNS, CDR2 SASEGT. This CDR3 has 16 amino acids. As to time point: approximately 12 months of natalizumab therapy. TCRdb keeps only in-frame clones here, not all; method: immunoSEQ multiplex PCR. The sample lists about 28,000 clones, around 91% occurring once. The chain is built from TRBV6-1 and TRBJ2-5; 13 bases map to TRBD2. This sequence was found in a human donor with multiple sclerosis. Specimen: PBMCs, collected from a patient treated with natalizumab. CDR3: CASSDTSGGAGKTQYF. CDR3 DNA: TGTGCCAGCAGTGACACTAGCGGGGGGGCTGGGAAGACCCAGTACTTC.